This T cell receptor (beta chain) was profiled in a study of T cell responses to AZD1222 COVID-19 vaccine. Looking at the study overall: Combined were second doses at about 4 or about 12 weeks. General study results and limits: Compared with day 0, the breadth and depth of the Spike-specific TCR repertoire rose significantly after two doses of AZD1222.

Germline CDR1 and CDR2: KGHSH and LQKENI. This CDR3 comprises 14 residues. Trimming removed 3 bases from V and 1 base from J, with 9 bases in between. Libraries were prepared by immunoSEQ multiplex PCR; TCRdb keeps only in-frame clonotypes and omits some of them. The data hold 120,000 to 150,000 clones, with 90% to 95% observed a single time. This clone was picked up a small number of times. The target antigen is unknown. This chain uses TRBV18 with TRBJ1-1; D remains unclear. This TCR was sampled from an adult in good health. Sample: peripheral blood, taken on day 0 of AZD1222 vaccination. The CDR3 DNA follows: TGTGCCAGCTCACCGAACCAAGGGAACACTGAAGCTTTCTTT. It yields the protein CASSPNQGNTEAFF. The full variable domain, with the rest looked up from reference TRBV18 and TRBJ1-1, is NAGVMQNPRHLVRRRGQEARLRCSPMKGHSHVYWYRQLPEEGLKFMVYLQKENIIDESGMPKERFSAEFPKEGPSILRIQQVVRGDSAAYFCASSPNQGNTEAFFGQGTRLTVV.